Listed below are T cell receptor beta chains from one sample, sequenced in a study of T cells in Graves' hyperthyroidism and ophthalmopathy. TCRdb ran MiXCR on the multiplex PCR reads and lists one entry per CDR3 protein. The table includes 300,000 or so distinct CDR3 sequences, around a sixth detected once. The sequencing input was blood. The receptors derive from a woman between 50 and 59 years old with Graves' hyperthyroidism. CDR3s include the opening cysteine and the closing phenylalanine or tryptophan. Fields, in order: J gene, clone size, D gene, V gene, CDR3 length, CDR3 DNA, CDR3 protein. The D gene is left open where the match is weak. Only part of the rows carry a size: once, few, many, or a class if the clone is expanded.

TRBJ2-3 many - TRBV2 13 TGTGCCAGCAGAACGCATAGCACAGATACGCAGTATTTT CASRTHSTDTQYF
TRBJ2-7 few TRBD2 TRBV3-1 16 TGTGCCAGCAGCCAAGAAACTAGCGGGGCCTCCTACGAGCAGTACTTC CASSQETSGASYEQYF
TRBJ1-6 few - TRBV10-2 16 TGCGCCAGCAGTGACGTGATGCGGTTACAAGATTCACCCCTCCACTTT CASSDVMRLQDSPLHF
TRBJ2-5 - - TRBV15 14 TGTGCCACCAGCCTATCCCTAGGTTTTGAGACCCAGTACTTC CATSLSLGFETQYF
TRBJ2-3 few - TRBV5-8 16 TGTGCCAGCAGCCTTGGGGGGACAGCTTCCACAGATACGCAGTATTTT CASSLGGTASTDTQYF
TRBJ2-5 - - TRBV2 12 TGTGCCAGCCTCTGGACCCAAGAGACCCAGTACTTC CASLWTQETQYF
TRBJ2-5 many TRBD2 TRBV3-1 15 TGTGCCAGCAGCAAGACTAGCGGGGGTAAAGAGACCCAGTACTTC CASSKTSGGKETQYF
TRBJ1-5 many - TRBV28 14 TGTGCCAGCAGCGGTTTGACCCCGAATCAGCCCCAGCATTTT CASSGLTPNQPQHF
TRBJ2-1 - - TRBV4-1 11 TGCGCCAGCAGCCAGCAGGTAGAGCAGTTCTTC CASSQQVEQFF
TRBJ1-2 few - TRBV4-1 16 TGCGCCAGCAGCCAAGATCTACGTCGACGGAACTATGGCTACACCTTC CASSQDLRRRNYGYTF
TRBJ2-7 many TRBD2 TRBV6-2/TRBV6-3 14 TGTGCCAGCAGTTGGGAGGGTACCCTTTTCGAGCAGTACTTC CASSWEGTLFEQYF
TRBJ1-2 - - TRBV9 13 TGTGCCAGCAGCGTAGGGACTAACTATGGCTACACCTTC CASSVGTNYGYTF
TRBJ1-1 many - TRBV27 15 TGTGCCAGCAGGATGACAAGACAGTCTAACACTGAAGCTTTCTTT CASRMTRQSNTEAFF
TRBJ1-3 many - TRBV30 13 TGTGCCTGGAGTACAGGATCTGGAAACACCATATATTTT CAWSTGSGNTIYF
TRBJ2-3 many TRBD2 TRBV20-1 14 TGCAGTGCTCTTTTGCGGGGGGGTGTAGATACGCAGTATTTT CSALLRGGVDTQYF
TRBJ2-2 - - TRBV2 12 TGTGCCAGCACCCCGTGGGGCGGGGAGCTGTTTTTT CASTPWGGELFF
TRBJ2-4 many - TRBV3-1 15 TGTGCCAGCAGCCAACCCGGGACACCTAAAAACATTCAGTACTTC CASSQPGTPKNIQYF
TRBJ2-5 many - TRBV11-2 16 TGTGCCAGCAGCCGGGATGGGGTCCTCCTGGGAGAGACCCAGTACTTC CASSRDGVLLGETQYF
TRBJ1-1 many - TRBV19 14 TGTGCCAGTAGTATTAGCTCCCGGCTTGCTGAAGCTTTCTTT CASSISSRLAEAFF
TRBJ2-1 few - TRBV25-1 15 TGTGCCAGCAGCGACCGAAGGGGCTCATACAATGAGCAGTTCTTC CASSDRRGSYNEQFF
TRBJ2-1 - - TRBV27 18 TGTGCCAGCAGTTTATCACCCTGGACACTCTGGTCGGAGGGTGAGCAGTTCTTC CASSLSPWTLWSEGEQFF
TRBJ1-5 - - TRBV20-1 13 TGCAGTGCTAGAGAATCAGCCGATCAGCCCCAGCATTTT CSARESADQPQHF
TRBJ2-1 - TRBD2 TRBV4-2 17 TGTGCCAGCAGCCAAGATCAGCCAAGCGGGAGTTACAATGAGCAGTTCTTC CASSQDQPSGSYNEQFF
TRBJ1-1 - - TRBV29-1 13 TGCAGCGTTGTCGAACACCAGAACACTGAAGCTTTCTTT CSVVEHQNTEAFF
TRBJ2-3 - - TRBV3-1 16 TGTGCCAGCAGCCAAGATCTTATGCGGGGCACAGATACGCAGTATTTT CASSQDLMRGTDTQYF
TRBJ2-2 many - TRBV19 15 TGTGCCAGTAGTATTACCATCTTTGGGACCGGGGAGCTGTTTTTT CASSITIFGTGELFF
TRBJ1-2 - - TRBV19 13 TGTGCCAGTAGTATGCCGGGGTCAGCGGGCTACACCTTC CASSMPGSAGYTF
TRBJ2-3 few - TRBV3-1 14 TGTGCCAGCAGCCTTGACCTTACGCCAGATACGCAGTATTTT CASSLDLTPDTQYF
TRBJ2-5 many TRBD1 TRBV3-1 15 TGTGCCAGCAGCCAGGACAGGGGGCTTACGGAGACCCAGTACTTC CASSQDRGLTETQYF
TRBJ1-1 - - TRBV2 14 TGTGCCAGCAGTTTTTGGACCGACAGCACTGAAGCTTTCTTT CASSFWTDSTEAFF
TRBJ1-1 many - TRBV30 13 TGTGCCTGGAGTAAACAGGGACTAGCTGAAGCTTTCTTT CAWSKQGLAEAFF
TRBJ1-2 many TRBD1 TRBV20-1 17 TGCAGTGCTAGAGGGGAATTAGGACAGGGGCTTTGGGCTGGCTACACCTTC CSARGELGQGLWAGYTF
TRBJ2-7 few TRBD1 TRBV27 16 TGTGCCAGCACGGGTTGGGGGACAGGGGAGACCTACGAGCAGTACTTC CASTGWGTGETYEQYF
TRBJ1-1 few - TRBV7-9 14 TGTGCCAGCAGACCAAGGGGAGGTAGGACTGAAGCTTTCTTT CASRPRGGRTEAFF
TRBJ1-1 many TRBD1 TRBV27 16 TGTGCCAGCAGTTTGGGCAGGGGGCTGTTCGGTAATTTGGCTTTCTTT CASSLGRGLFGNLAFF
TRBJ1-5 few - TRBV20-1 15 TGCAGTGCTAGAGATCAGAGATTAAGCAATCAGCCCCAGCATTTT CSARDQRLSNQPQHF
TRBJ2-2 many TRBD2 TRBV6-2/TRBV6-3 16 TGTGCCAGCAGCCGAGGGACTAGCGGCGTCACCGGGGAGCTGTTTTTT CASSRGTSGVTGELFF
TRBJ2-3 many - TRBV11-2 14 TGTGCCAGCAGGCAGACAACTAGCACAGATACGCAGTATTTT CASRQTTSTDTQYF
TRBJ2-2 - TRBD2 TRBV28 15 TGTGCCAGCAGTTTCATAGCGGGAGCAAGCGGGGAGCTGTTTTTT CASSFIAGASGELFF
TRBJ1-2 - TRBD1 TRBV7-9 13 TGTGCCACCGAAAGGGACAGGGGGCAAGTATACACCTTC CATERDRGQVYTF
TRBJ2-3 few - TRBV7-9 14 TGTGCCAGCAGCTTCGGTTTTATCGCAGATACGCAGTATTTT CASSFGFIADTQYF
TRBJ2-1 - - TRBV7-9 12 TGTGCCAGCAGGCAACCCGTAGATGAGCAGTTCTTC CASRQPVDEQFF
TRBJ2-2 many TRBD1 TRBV7-9 14 TGTGCCAGCAGCTCGGGACAGTTCACCGGGGAGCTGTTTTTT CASSSGQFTGELFF
TRBJ2-1 - TRBD2 TRBV6-2/TRBV6-3 17 TGTGCCAGCAGTCGTTCTCTCCGAGGACTAGCTGACGCTGAGCAGTTCTTC CASSRSLRGLADAEQFF
TRBJ1-3 - - TRBV7-9 17 TGTGCCAGCAGCTTAGCGCGTGGCCAGGGGAGAGGAAACACCATATATTTT CASSLARGQGRGNTIYF
TRBJ1-4 - - TRBV30 10 TGTGCCTGGAGTGGAGAAAAACTGTTTTTT CAWSGEKLFF
TRBJ2-3 - - TRBV6-1 13 TGTGCCAGCAGACCAGACAGCACAGATACGCAGTATTTT CASRPDSTDTQYF
TRBJ1-6 few - TRBV20-1 14 TGCAGTGCTCCTATTGGCTCGAGGGATTCACCCCTCCACTTT CSAPIGSRDSPLHF
TRBJ1-4 - - TRBV7-2 14 TGTGCCAGCAGCCCTAGACAAGGAAATGAAAAACTGTTTTTT CASSPRQGNEKLFF